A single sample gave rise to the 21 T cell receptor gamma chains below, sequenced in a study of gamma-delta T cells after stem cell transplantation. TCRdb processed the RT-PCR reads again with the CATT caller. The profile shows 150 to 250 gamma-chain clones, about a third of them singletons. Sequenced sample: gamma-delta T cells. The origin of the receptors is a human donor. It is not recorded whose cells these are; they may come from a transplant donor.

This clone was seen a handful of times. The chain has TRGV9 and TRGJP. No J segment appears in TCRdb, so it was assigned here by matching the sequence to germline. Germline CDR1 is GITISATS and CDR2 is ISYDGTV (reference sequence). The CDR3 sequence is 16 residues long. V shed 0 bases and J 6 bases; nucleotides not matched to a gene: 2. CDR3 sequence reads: CALWEVRELGKKIKVF. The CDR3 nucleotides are TGTGCCTTGTGGGAGGTGCGAGAGTTGGGCAAAAAAATCAAGGTATTT.

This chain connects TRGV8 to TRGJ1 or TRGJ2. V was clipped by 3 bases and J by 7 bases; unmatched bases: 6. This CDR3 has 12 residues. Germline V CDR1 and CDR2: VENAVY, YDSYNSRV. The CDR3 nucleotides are TGTGCCACCTGGGATCTGAAGTATAAGAAACTCTTT. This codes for CATWDLKYKKLF.

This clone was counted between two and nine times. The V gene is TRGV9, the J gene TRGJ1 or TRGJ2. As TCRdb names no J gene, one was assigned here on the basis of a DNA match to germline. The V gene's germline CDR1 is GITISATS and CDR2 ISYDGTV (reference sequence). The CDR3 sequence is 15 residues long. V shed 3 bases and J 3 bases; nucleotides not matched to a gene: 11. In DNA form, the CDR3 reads TGTGCCTTGTGGGAGACCGGACTCCTTTATTATAAGAAACTCTTT. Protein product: CALWETGLLYYKKLF.

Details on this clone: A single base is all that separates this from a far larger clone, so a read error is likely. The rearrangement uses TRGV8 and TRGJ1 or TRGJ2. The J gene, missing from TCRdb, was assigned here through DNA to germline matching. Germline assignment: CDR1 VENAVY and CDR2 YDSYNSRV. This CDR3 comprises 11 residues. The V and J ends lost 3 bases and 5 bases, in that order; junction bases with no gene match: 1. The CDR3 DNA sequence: TGTGCCACCTGGGATGATTATAAGAAACTCTTT. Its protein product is CATWDDYKKLF.

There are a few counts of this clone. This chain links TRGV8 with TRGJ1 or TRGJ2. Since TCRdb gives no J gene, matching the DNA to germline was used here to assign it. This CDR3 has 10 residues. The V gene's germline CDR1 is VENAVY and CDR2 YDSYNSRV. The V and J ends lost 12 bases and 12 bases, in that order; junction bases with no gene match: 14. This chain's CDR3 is CAALRGGKLF. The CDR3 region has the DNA TGTGCCGCCCTTCGGGGAGGGAAACTCTTT.

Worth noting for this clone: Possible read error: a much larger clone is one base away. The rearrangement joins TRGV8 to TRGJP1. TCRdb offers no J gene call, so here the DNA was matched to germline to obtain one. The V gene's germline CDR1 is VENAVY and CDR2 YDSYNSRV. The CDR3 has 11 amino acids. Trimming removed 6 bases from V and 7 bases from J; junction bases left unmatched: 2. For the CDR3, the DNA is TGTGCCACCTGGTATGGTTGGTTCAAGATATTT. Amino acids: CATWYGWFKIF.

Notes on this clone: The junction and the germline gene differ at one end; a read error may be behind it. CDR3 DNA: TGTGCCAACTGGGATGATGATAAGAAACTCTTT. This translates into CANWDDDKKLF. The rearrangement uses TRGV8 and TRGJ1 or TRGJ2. Matching the DNA to germline supplied the J gene, which TCRdb does not give. Looked up from germline, CDR1 is VENAVY and CDR2 is YDSYNSRV. This CDR3 comprises 11 residues.

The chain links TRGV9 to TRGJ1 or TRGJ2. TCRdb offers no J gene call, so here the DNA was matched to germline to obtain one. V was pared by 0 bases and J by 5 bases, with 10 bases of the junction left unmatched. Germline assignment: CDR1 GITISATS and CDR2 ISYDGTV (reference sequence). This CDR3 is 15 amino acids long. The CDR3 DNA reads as TGTGCCTTGTGGGAGGTGGGAAATAAGCATTATAAGAAACTCTTT. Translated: CALWEVGNKHYKKLF.

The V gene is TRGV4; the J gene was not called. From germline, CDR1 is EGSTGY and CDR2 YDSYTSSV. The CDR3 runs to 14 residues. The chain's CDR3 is CATWDESNYYKKLF. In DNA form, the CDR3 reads TGTGCCACCTGGGATGAGTCGAATTATTATAAGAAACTATTT.

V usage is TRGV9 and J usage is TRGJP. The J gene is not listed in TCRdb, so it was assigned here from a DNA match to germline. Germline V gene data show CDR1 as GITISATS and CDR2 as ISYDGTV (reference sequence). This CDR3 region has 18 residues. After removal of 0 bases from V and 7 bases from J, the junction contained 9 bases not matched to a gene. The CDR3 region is CALWEVQGSELGKKIKVF. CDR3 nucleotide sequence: TGTGCCTTGTGGGAGGTGCAAGGGAGCGAGTTGGGCAAAAAAATCAAGGTATTT.

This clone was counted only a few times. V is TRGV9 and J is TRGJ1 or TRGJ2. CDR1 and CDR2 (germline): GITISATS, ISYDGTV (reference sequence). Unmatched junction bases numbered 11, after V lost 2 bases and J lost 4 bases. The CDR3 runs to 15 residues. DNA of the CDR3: TGTGCCTTGTGGGAGGCCGAAGGGTCCTATTATAAGAAACTCTTT. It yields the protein CALWEAEGSYYKKLF.

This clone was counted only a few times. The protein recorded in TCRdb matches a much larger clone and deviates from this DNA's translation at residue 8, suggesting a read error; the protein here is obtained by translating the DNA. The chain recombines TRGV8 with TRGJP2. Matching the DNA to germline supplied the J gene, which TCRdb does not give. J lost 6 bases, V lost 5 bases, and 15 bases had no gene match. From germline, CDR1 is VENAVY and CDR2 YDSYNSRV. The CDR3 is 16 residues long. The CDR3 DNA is TGTGCCACCTGGGCACGATCTGCGGCTCGTGATTGGATCAAGACGTTT. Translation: CATWARSAARDWIKTF.

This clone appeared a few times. In nucleotides, the CDR3 is TGTGCCTTGTGGGAGGCTTACCAAGAGTTGGGCAAAAAAATCAAGGTATTT. Protein product: CALWEAYQELGKKIKVF. The chain is built from TRGV9 and TRGJP. No J segment appears in TCRdb, so it was assigned here by matching the sequence to germline. The germline gives CDR1 GITISATS, CDR2 ISYDGTV (reference sequence). V lost 2 bases and J lost 4; bases outside the gene matches: 5. The CDR3 covers 17 residues.

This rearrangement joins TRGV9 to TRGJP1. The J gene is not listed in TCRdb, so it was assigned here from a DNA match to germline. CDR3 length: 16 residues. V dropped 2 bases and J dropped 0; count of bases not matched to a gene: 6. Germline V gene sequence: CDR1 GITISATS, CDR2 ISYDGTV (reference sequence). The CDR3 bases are TGTGCCTTGTGGGAGGGAACCTATACCACTGGTTGGTTCAAGATATTT. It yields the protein CALWEGTYTTGWFKIF.

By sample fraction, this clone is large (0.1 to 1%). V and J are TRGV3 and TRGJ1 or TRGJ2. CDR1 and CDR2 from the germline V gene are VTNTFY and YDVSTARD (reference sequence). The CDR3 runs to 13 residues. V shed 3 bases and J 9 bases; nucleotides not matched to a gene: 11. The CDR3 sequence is CATWDGTTFKKLF. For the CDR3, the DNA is TGTGCCACCTGGGACGGAACGACCTTTAAGAAACTCTTT.

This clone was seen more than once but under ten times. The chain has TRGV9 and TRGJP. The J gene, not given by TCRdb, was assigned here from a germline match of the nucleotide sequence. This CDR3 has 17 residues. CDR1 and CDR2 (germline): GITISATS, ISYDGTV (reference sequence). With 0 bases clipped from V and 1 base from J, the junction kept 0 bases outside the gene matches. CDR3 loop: CALWEVGQELGKKIKVF. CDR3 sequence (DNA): TGTGCCTTGTGGGAGGTGGGGCAAGAGTTGGGCAAAAAAATCAAGGTATTT.

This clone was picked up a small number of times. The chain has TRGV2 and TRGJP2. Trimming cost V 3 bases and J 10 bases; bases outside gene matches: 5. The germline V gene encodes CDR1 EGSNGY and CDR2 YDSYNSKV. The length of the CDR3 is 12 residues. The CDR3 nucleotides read TGTGCCACCTGGGACAGGCTTTGGATCAAGACGTTT. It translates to CATWDRLWIKTF.

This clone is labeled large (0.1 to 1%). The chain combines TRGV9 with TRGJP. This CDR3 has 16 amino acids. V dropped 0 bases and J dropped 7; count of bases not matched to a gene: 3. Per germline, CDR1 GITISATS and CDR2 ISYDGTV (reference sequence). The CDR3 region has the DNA TGTGCCTTGTGGGAGGTGCGGGAGTTGGGCAAAAAAATCAAGGTATTT. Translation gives CALWEVRELGKKIKVF.

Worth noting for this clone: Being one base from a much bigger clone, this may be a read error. The CDR3 here is CATWYGPQKLF. Written as DNA, the CDR3 is TGTGCCACCTGGTACGGGCCACAGAAACTCTTT. This chain links TRGV2 with TRGJ1 or TRGJ2. The J gene was missing in TCRdb and was found by matching the end of the DNA to germline. The CDR3 contains 11 residues. Germline V CDR1 and CDR2: EGSNGY, YDSYNSKV.

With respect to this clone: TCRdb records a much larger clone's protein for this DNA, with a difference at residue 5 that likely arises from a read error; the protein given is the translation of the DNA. CDR3 DNA sequence: TGTGCCACCTGGACACGATCTGTGGCTCGTGATTGGATCAAGACGTTT. Translating it yields CATWTRSVARDWIKTF. The rearrangement uses TRGV8 and TRGJP2. The CDR3 consists of 16 residues. Losses at the gene ends were 6 bases for V and 6 bases for J; bases not matched to a gene: 16. Germline-derived CDR1 and CDR2 are VENAVY and YDSYNSRV.

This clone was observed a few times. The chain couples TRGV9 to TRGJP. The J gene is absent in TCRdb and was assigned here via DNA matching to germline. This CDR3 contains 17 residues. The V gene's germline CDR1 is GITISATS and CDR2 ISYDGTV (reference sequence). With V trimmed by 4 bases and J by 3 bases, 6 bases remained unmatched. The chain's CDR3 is CALWDSEQELGKKIKVF. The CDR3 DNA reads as TGTGCCTTGTGGGACTCGGAGCAAGAGTTGGGCAAAAAAATCAAGGTATTT.